This TCR beta chain was found in a study of T-cell reconstitution after alpha-beta-depleted transplantation in children. TCRbeta library preparation incorporated unique molecular identifiers. TCRdb re-derived calls from the PCR reads in MiXCR, one entry per CDR3 protein. The table has roughly 590,000 distinct CDR3 sequences, 16% seen once. The germline V and J ends were trimmed by 0 bases and 0 bases, with 10 bases remaining between them. Germline V CDR1 and CDR2: SGHRS, YFSETQ. This CDR3 has 17 residues. This specimen consisted of PBMCs from the stem cell graft donor, obtained from the stem cell graft. This TCR was recovered from a human donor who donated a stem cell graft to a child with acute myeloid leukemia. The chain joins TRBV5-1 to TRBJ2-6; D is undetermined. Here the CDR3 reads CASSLEALSSGANVLTF. CDR3 coding DNA: TGCGCCAGCAGCTTGGAGGCTCTAAGCTCTGGGGCCAACGTCCTGACTTTC.